The clone carrying this T cell receptor (beta chain) was recorded many times. Antigen specificity is unknown. Cyclophosphamide on days +3 and +4 followed busulfan-fludarabine conditioning and a marrow graft. The data belong to a study of T cells after posttransplantation cyclophosphamide. Study findings and constraints: TRB clonality was highly associated with recipient CMV seropositivity and reactivation.

V gave up 3 bases and J gave up 3 bases; unmatched junction bases: 7. CDR3 length: 15 amino acids. CDR1 is SQVTM, CDR2 ANQGSEA, per germline. Using immunoSEQ multiplex PCR, the repertoire was profiled, and TCRdb retains in-frame clones only, with some absent. The table lists 7,300 or so clones, with no singletons. The sequencing used PBMCs, collected after allogeneic stem cell transplant with posttransplant cyclophosphamide. The TCR comes from a male patient aged 45-60 years who received an allogeneic stem cell transplant from an unrelated donor, was CMV-positive, and had acute GVHD only. Some of the T cells might come from the graft donor. The genes are TRBV29-1 and TRBJ2-3, with TRBD1 matching over 9 bases. The CDR3 DNA is TGCAGCGTTGAGGCTGGGACAGGGTTTACAGATACGCAGTATTTT. Amino acids: CSVEAGTGFTDTQYF.